This T cell receptor (beta chain) emerged from a study of blood T cell repertoires in COVID-19. V lost 4 bases to trimming and J lost 6 bases, with 15 bases between them. CDR1 SGHAT and CDR2 FQNNGV come from the germline V gene. The CDR3 contains 15 residues. Sequencing used immunoSEQ multiplex PCR; TCRdb keeps in-frame clones, though not all of them. The data hold 170,000 or so clones, with about 79% observed a single time. The sequencing sample was made of peripheral blood. The TCR comes from a woman in her seventies with acute or convalescent COVID-19. This rearrangement joins TRBV11-2 to TRBJ1-4; D is uncertain. In nucleotides, the CDR3 is TGTGCCAGCAGCTCTGCCGGGAGGGTTGATGAAAAACTGTTTTTT. Translation: CASSSAGRVDEKLFF.